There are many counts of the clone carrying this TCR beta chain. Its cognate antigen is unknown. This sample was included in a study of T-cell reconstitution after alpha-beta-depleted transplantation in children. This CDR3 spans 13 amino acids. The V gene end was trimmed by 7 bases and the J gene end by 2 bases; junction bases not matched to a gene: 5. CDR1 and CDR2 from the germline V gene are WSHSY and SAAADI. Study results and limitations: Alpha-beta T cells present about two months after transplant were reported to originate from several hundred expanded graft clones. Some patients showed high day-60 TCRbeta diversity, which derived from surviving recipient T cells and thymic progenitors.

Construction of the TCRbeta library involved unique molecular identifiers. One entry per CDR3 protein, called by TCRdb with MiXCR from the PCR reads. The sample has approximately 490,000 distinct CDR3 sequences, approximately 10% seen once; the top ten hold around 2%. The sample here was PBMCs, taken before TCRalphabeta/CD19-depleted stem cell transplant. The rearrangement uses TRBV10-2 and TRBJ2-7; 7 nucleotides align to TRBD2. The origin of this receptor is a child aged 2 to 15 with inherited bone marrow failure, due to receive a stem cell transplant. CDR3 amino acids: CASKASGTYEQYF. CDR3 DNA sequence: TGCGCCAGCAAGGCTAGCGGTACCTACGAGCAGTACTTC.